The T cell receptor beta chain under discussion was sequenced for a study of OX40 agonist ivuxolimab in advanced cancers. Study-level information: The group had a mean age of roughly 56 years, ranged from about 20 to 79, and was roughly 80% male. Findings of the study overall: Relative to CD4+ cells, CD8+ T cells on average had more expanded clones.

Germline V CDR1 and CDR2: SGDLS, YYNGEE. The CDR3 length is 15 residues. V shed 0 bases and J 4 bases; nucleotides not matched to a gene: 5. Produced via immunoSEQ multiplex PCR; TCRdb's table is partial and in-frame only. The table has approximately 31,000 clones, over 75% seen once. A word on this clone: Its antigen is not known.

This specimen was CD4+ or CD8+ T cells sorted from blood, taken in a trial of the OX40 agonist ivuxolimab. The receptor was isolated from an adult with an advanced solid tumor such as melanoma, head and neck, liver or kidney cancer. The V call is TRBV9, the J call TRBJ2-3; TRBD2 matches at 7 bases. The CDR3 loop is CASSVAGGGADTQYF. The CDR3 DNA reads TGTGCCAGCAGCGTAGCGGGCGGGGGAGCAGATACGCAGTATTTT.